This T cell receptor (beta chain) comes out of a study of T-cell memory formation after mild COVID-19. By frequency in the sample, this clonotype is medium-sized. Its antigen is as yet unknown. TCRdb passed the 5' RACE reads through MiXCR, listing each CDR3 protein once. The profile covers around 49,000 distinct CDR3 sequences, with about 28% appearing a single time and about two fifths taken by the ten largest. V lost 3 bases and J lost 13; bases outside the gene matches: 12. Germline V gene lookup returns CDR1 SGHVS and CDR2 FQNEAQ. The CDR3 contains 15 residues. Study conclusions and caveats: Confirmation was lacking for SARS-CoV-2 specificity of second-wave clones that peaked on day 37. Contracting CD8+ clones were enriched in EMRA, CD4+ mainly in CM and EM.

This sequence originates from a man between 18 and 29 years old who had mild COVID-19 (a few samples of this study predate the infection). Cell type and time point are not known. The V call is TRBV7-8, the J call TRBJ2-1; 10 bases line up with TRBD2. The sample was PBMCs or a T cell subset sorted from them (not recorded which). The CDR3 sequence is CASSFGTSVLISQFF. Written as DNA, the CDR3 is TGTGCCAGCAGCTTCGGGACTAGCGTCTTGATCTCCCAGTTCTTC.